This TCR beta chain is drawn from a study of CD8 T cells in ankylosing spondylitis. Study-wide results and caveats: Blood of patients with ankylosing spondylitis appeared to be characterized by a TCR beta motif of 8 or 9 highly homologous variants.

Concerning this clonotype: Its antigen is not known.

Scientists made TCR beta libraries using quantitative 5'-RACE with molecular barcodes. One entry per CDR3 protein results from TCRdb running MiXCR on the 5' RACE reads. The sample holds about 440,000 distinct CDR3 sequences, approximately 17% seen once. Trimming removed 4 bases from V and 4 bases from J, with 14 bases in between. The CDR3 is made up of 14 amino acids. CDR1 and CDR2 (germline): SGHNT, YYREEE (reference sequence). Source material: blood, either unsorted or a sorted T cell fraction (not recorded which). The chain carries TRBV5-4 and TRBJ1-2; D perhaps matches TRBD1 (6 bases). The receptor comes from a male donor with ankylosing spondylitis. CDR3 sequence: CASSPRDTGYGYTF. In DNA, the CDR3 is TGTGCCAGCAGCCCGAGGGACACCGGCTATGGCTACACCTTC.